Listed below are T cell receptor beta chains from one sample, sequenced in a study of blood T cell repertoires in COVID-19. Libraries were prepared by immunoSEQ multiplex PCR; TCRdb keeps only in-frame clonotypes and omits some of them. The table lists 300,000 to 350,000 clones, around 86% of them singletons, with about 4.2% in the top ten. The sequenced sample consisted of PBMCs or T cells enriched from blood (not recorded which). These TCRs come from a woman aged 40 to 50 with acute COVID-19. CDR3s include the opening cysteine and the closing phenylalanine or tryptophan. Fields, in order: clone size, D gene, J gene, V gene, CDR3 length, CDR3 protein. The D gene is left open where the match is weak. Expanded clones get a size class; other rows say once, few or many, or leave the size out.

clone_size: once; d_call: TRBD1; j_call: TRBJ1-2; v_call: TRBV5-1; cdr3_length: 14; cdr3_aa: CASRGTGSDYGYTF
clone_size: .; d_call: .; j_call: TRBJ2-1; v_call: TRBV9; cdr3_length: 13; cdr3_aa: CASSRGTHNEQFF
clone_size: .; d_call: .; j_call: TRBJ1-4; v_call: TRBV5-5; cdr3_length: 15; cdr3_aa: CASSIQPTANEKLFF
clone_size: .; d_call: .; j_call: TRBJ2-4; v_call: TRBV3-1/TRBV3-2; cdr3_length: 15; cdr3_aa: CASSQATGAKNIQYF
clone_size: .; d_call: .; j_call: TRBJ2-2; v_call: TRBV11-2; cdr3_length: 16; cdr3_aa: CASSLTGSINTGELFF
clone_size: .; d_call: .; j_call: TRBJ1-3; v_call: TRBV19; cdr3_length: 15; cdr3_aa: CASRDRALSGNTIYF
clone_size: .; d_call: .; j_call: TRBJ1-5; v_call: TRBV2; cdr3_length: 14; cdr3_aa: CASTQGGSNQPQHF
clone_size: .; d_call: TRBD2; j_call: TRBJ2-7; v_call: TRBV7-2; cdr3_length: 16; cdr3_aa: CASSGAGRGPAYEQYF
clone_size: .; d_call: .; j_call: TRBJ2-3; v_call: TRBV6-5; cdr3_length: 16; cdr3_aa: CASSYSTFASTDTQYF
clone_size: .; d_call: TRBD1; j_call: TRBJ1-2; v_call: TRBV4-2; cdr3_length: 16; cdr3_aa: CASSQDPGTGPYGYTF
clone_size: .; d_call: .; j_call: TRBJ1-6; v_call: TRBV28; cdr3_length: 13; cdr3_aa: CASINSRDSPLHF
clone_size: .; d_call: TRBD1; j_call: TRBJ2-5; v_call: TRBV19; cdr3_length: 16; cdr3_aa: CASSIRTGALTETQYF
clone_size: .; d_call: .; j_call: TRBJ2-3; v_call: TRBV4-1; cdr3_length: 16; cdr3_aa: CASSQDVQLFTDTQYF
clone_size: .; d_call: TRBD1; j_call: TRBJ1-3; v_call: TRBV7-9; cdr3_length: 15; cdr3_aa: CASSLQGVAGNTIYF
clone_size: .; d_call: .; j_call: TRBJ1-5; v_call: TRBV4-2; cdr3_length: 15; cdr3_aa: CASSQEAGRHQPQHF
clone_size: .; d_call: TRBD1; j_call: TRBJ2-6; v_call: TRBV5-4; cdr3_length: 15; cdr3_aa: CASSSDRAGANVLTF
clone_size: .; d_call: .; j_call: TRBJ1-1; v_call: TRBV28; cdr3_length: 14; cdr3_aa: CASRTDRFLTEAFF
clone_size: .; d_call: TRBD1; j_call: TRBJ2-7; v_call: TRBV6-5; cdr3_length: 14; cdr3_aa: CASSRQGTSYEQYF
clone_size: .; d_call: .; j_call: TRBJ2-1; v_call: TRBV11-2; cdr3_length: 13; cdr3_aa: CASSLGRVYEQFF
clone_size: few; d_call: .; j_call: TRBJ1-3; v_call: TRBV5-1; cdr3_length: 13; cdr3_aa: CARITGSGNTIYF
clone_size: .; d_call: TRBD2; j_call: TRBJ2-1; v_call: TRBV9; cdr3_length: 14; cdr3_aa: CASSSGGYYNEQFF
clone_size: .; d_call: TRBD1; j_call: TRBJ1-2; v_call: TRBV6-5; cdr3_length: 13; cdr3_aa: CASITGQLYGYTF
clone_size: .; d_call: TRBD2; j_call: TRBJ2-7; v_call: TRBV7-6; cdr3_length: 19; cdr3_aa: CASSLASRDSGTSGKLQYF
clone_size: .; d_call: .; j_call: TRBJ1-3; v_call: TRBV5-1; cdr3_length: 15; cdr3_aa: CASILRPGAGNTIYF
clone_size: once; d_call: .; j_call: TRBJ2-1; v_call: TRBV5-1; cdr3_length: 16; cdr3_aa: CASSLELDSSYNEQFF
clone_size: .; d_call: .; j_call: TRBJ2-5; v_call: TRBV11-1; cdr3_length: 15; cdr3_aa: CASSLAPGLQETQYF
clone_size: few; d_call: TRBD2; j_call: TRBJ2-7; v_call: TRBV7-9; cdr3_length: 12; cdr3_aa: CASSWSGDEQYF